This passage covers 28 T cell receptor beta chains from one sample sequenced in a study of cytomegalovirus exposure and HLA in healthy donors. PCR involved 60 Vbeta and 13 Jbeta primers. Generated by immunoSEQ multiplex PCR, the TCRdb table keeps only in-frame clones and is missing some. The sample shows about 150,000 clones, 60% to 85% of them seen only once. Sequencing used PBMCs. The receptor source for this set is a man between 25 and 39 years old in good health and CMV-seronegative.

The rearrangement links TRBV29-1 to TRBJ2-7, with 12 bases aligning to TRBD2. With V trimmed by 6 bases and J by 4 bases, 7 bases remained unmatched. The CDR3 is 14 amino acids. The germline V gene has CDR1 SQVTM and CDR2 ANQGSEA. This CDR3 reads CSVRGLAGGYEQYF. CDR3 in DNA: TGCAGCGTCCGGGGGCTAGCGGGAGGGTACGAGCAGTACTTC.

The chain combines TRBV9 with TRBJ1-4; TRBD1 aligns across 8 bases. V trimming: 4 bases; J trimming: 9 bases; junction bases outside the gene matches: 5. The germline CDR1 and CDR2 sequences are SGDLS and YYNGEE. The CDR3 is made up of 13 amino acids. CDR3 in DNA: TGTGCCAGCAGCACCCGGGACAGGCAAAAACTGTTTTTT. Translating gives CASSTRDRQKLFF. The whole variable domain, filled in from reference TRBV9 and TRBJ1-4, reads DSGVTQTPKHLITATGQRVTLRCSPRSGDLSVYWYQQSLDQGLQFLIQYYNGEERAKGNILERFSAQQFPDLHSELNLSSLELGDSALYFCASSTRDRQKLFFGSGTQLSVL.

The rearrangement links TRBV9 to TRBJ1-2, with TRBD1 matching over 9 bases. With 3 bases clipped from V and 6 bases from J, the junction kept 9 bases outside the gene matches. Germline V CDR1 and CDR2: SGDLS, YYNGEE. The CDR3 sequence is 15 residues long. The CDR3 region is CASSAERDRVHGYTF. The CDR3, as DNA: TGTGCCAGCAGCGCCGAGAGGGACAGGGTTCATGGCTACACCTTC.

This clone showed up just once. This chain joins TRBV4-1 and TRBJ2-6, with D possibly matching TRBD1 (5 bases). Trimming shortened V by 1 base and J by 3 bases, and 7 bases separated the two germline ends. Germline CDR1 and CDR2: MGHRA and YSYEKL. This CDR3 has 15 residues. DNA for the CDR3: TGCGCCAGCAGCCAAGTCAGGGTTGGGGCCAACGTCCTGACTTTC. Protein: CASSQVRVGANVLTF.

This rearrangement joins TRBV7-9 to TRBJ1-5; D unresolved. There are 13 residues in the CDR3. The germline CDR1 and CDR2 sequences are SEHNR and FQNEAQ (reference sequence). V was pared by 4 bases and J by 5 bases, with 9 bases between. The CDR3 coding sequence is TGTGCCAGCAGCTATGAGGAAGATCAGCCCCAGCATTTT. Translation gives CASSYEEDQPQHF.

The gene calls are TRBV30 and TRBJ2-2; 11 bases align to TRBD2. This CDR3 is built from 14 residues. The J segment lost 8 bases and the V segment lost 2 bases, leaving 4 bases of the junction unmatched. The germline gives CDR1 GTSNPN, CDR2 SVGIG (reference sequence). DNA of the CDR3: TGTGCCTGGAGTCAGACTAGCGGGAAAGGGGAGCTGTTTTTT. This sequence encodes CAWSQTSGKGELFF. Supplemented by reference TRBV30 and TRBJ2-2, the full variable domain reads SQTIHQWPATLVQPVGSPLSLECTVEGTSNPNLYWYRQAAGRGLQLLFYSVGIGQISSEVPQNLSASRPQDRQFILSSKKLLLSDSGFYLCAWSQTSGKGELFFGEGSRLTVL.

The chain recombines TRBV7-3 with TRBJ2-3; D is possibly TRBD2 (5 bases). The CDR3 sequence is 14 residues long. Germline V CDR1 and CDR2: SGHTA, FQGTGA. With 2 bases removed from V and 6 bases from J, the gap between germline ends came to 12 bases. The CDR3 sequence: CASSLRGSMDTQYF. The DNA of the CDR3 is TGTGCCAGCAGCTTACGAGGGTCCATGGATACGCAGTATTTT.

The rearrangement joins TRBV29-1 to TRBJ2-5; 10 bases are a match to TRBD1. The J call is uncertain, as TRBJ2-7 better fits the DNA end. Germline CDR1 and CDR2: SQVTM and ANQGSEA. The CDR3 has 12 amino acids. CDR3 coding DNA: TGCAGCGTTGACGGACAGGGGGACGAGCAGTACTTC. This translates into CSVDGQGDEQYF.

The gene calls are TRBV6-6 and TRBJ1-4; possible D gene TRBD1, 6 bases. The V end lost 0 bases, the J end lost 12 bases, and 17 bases lay between the germline ends. CDR3 length: 15 amino acids. The germline V gene has CDR1 MNHNY and CDR2 SVGAGI (reference sequence). This CDR3 reads CASSYSIGAGVELFF. The CDR3, as DNA: TGTGCCAGCAGTTACTCGATCGGGGCAGGGGTTGAACTGTTTTTT.

The chain has TRBV27 and TRBJ1-1; the match to TRBD1 covers 7 bases. CDR3 size: 15 residues. The germline gives CDR1 MNHEY, CDR2 SMNVEV (reference sequence). With V trimmed by 5 bases and J by 0 bases, 6 bases remained unmatched. The chain's CDR3 is CASSPRTGLNTEAFF. Here the CDR3 DNA reads TGTGCCAGCAGTCCCCGGACAGGATTGAACACTGAAGCTTTCTTT.

The rearrangement links TRBV5-1 to TRBJ2-7; D is undetermined. The CDR3 extends over 15 amino acids. Trimming left V 1 base short and J 4 bases short, with 15 bases between. CDR1 is SGHRS and CDR2 is YFSETQ in the germline V gene. CDR3 residues: CASSLSQAGPYEQYF. The CDR3 coding sequence is TGCGCCAGCAGCTTGAGCCAGGCTGGCCCTTACGAGCAGTACTTC.

This chain links TRBV19 with TRBJ1-4, with TRBD1 as a possible D gene (6 bases). Germline V gives CDR1 LNHDA, CDR2 SQIVND (reference sequence). The CDR3 is 14 amino acids. V was pared by 3 bases and J by 7 bases, with 12 bases between. CDR3 DNA: TGTGCCAGTAGTATGACCTCGACAGGTGAAAAACTGTTTTTT. It specifies CASSMTSTGEKLFF.

V and J are TRBV2 and TRBJ1-5; perhaps TRBD1 as D (5 bases). Trimming left V 4 bases short and J 3 bases short, with 7 bases between. The CDR3 runs to 13 residues. Germline lookup yields CDR1 SNHLY and CDR2 FYNNEI. Here the CDR3 DNA reads TGTGCCAGCAGTGGGGACTACAATCAGCCCCAGCATTTT. Translated: CASSGDYNQPQHF.

The V call is TRBV6-6, the J call TRBJ1-2; TRBD1 aligns across 7 bases. V was clipped by 6 bases and J by 4 bases; unmatched bases: 8. The CDR3 is 14 residues long. Looked up from germline, CDR1 is MNHNY and CDR2 is SVGAGI (reference sequence). CDR3: CASSRQGSIYGYTF. The CDR3 region has the DNA TGTGCCAGCAGCCGACAGGGATCTATCTATGGCTACACCTTC.

This clone was seen only once. The V gene is TRBV19, the J gene TRBJ1-4; the D gene is possibly TRBD1 (5 bases). The germline gives CDR1 LNHDA, CDR2 SQIVND (reference sequence). Trimming took off 5 bases at V and 0 bases at J, with 13 bases between the two ends. The CDR3 covers 16 residues. CDR3 in DNA: TGTGCCAGTAGTCGACAGAAGCTTTCAACTAATGAAAAACTGTTTTTT. It yields the protein CASSRQKLSTNEKLFF.

This chain links TRBV7-9 with TRBJ2-7; 8 bases align to TRBD1. This CDR3 region has 15 residues. Germline CDR1 SEHNR, CDR2 FQNEAQ (reference sequence). J gave up 2 bases and V 2 bases, and 5 bases lay outside the gene matches. Written as DNA, the CDR3 is TGTGCCAGCAGCTTACCCCGGACAGGGACCTACGAGCAGTACTTC. Protein sequence: CASSLPRTGTYEQYF. Based on the CDR3 plus reference TRBV7-9 and TRBJ2-7, the full variable domain is DTGVSQNPRHKITKRGQNVTFRCDPISEHNRLYWYRQTLGQGPEFLTYFQNEAQLEKSRLLSDRFSAERPKGSFSTLEIQRTEQGDSAMYLCASSLPRTGTYEQYFGPGTRLTVT.

On this clone: Additional DNA sequences in this sample encode the identical CDR3. The CDR3 DNA is TGTGCCAGCAGCTTAGCCGGGAGAGAGACCCAGTACTTC. Translation gives CASSLAGRETQYF. The gene calls are TRBV7-3 and TRBJ2-5; D possibly corresponds to TRBD2 (6 bases). The V gene's germline CDR1 is SGHTA and CDR2 FQGTGA. There are 13 residues in the CDR3. V shed 2 bases and J shed 4 bases, with 8 bases lying between them.

The rearrangement joins TRBV27 to TRBJ2-7; TRBD2 agrees at 8 bases. The germline V gene has CDR1 MNHEY and CDR2 SMNVEV (reference sequence). Losses at the gene ends were 5 bases for V and 6 bases for J; bases not matched to a gene: 6. This CDR3 has 13 amino acids. The CDR3: CASSLNAGGEQYF. CDR3 coding DNA: TGTGCCAGCAGTCTTAACGCGGGAGGCGAGCAGTACTTC.

The chain carries TRBV6-5 and TRBJ1-1; the D gene is possibly TRBD1 (6 bases). CDR3 length: 14 amino acids. V was cut by 6 bases and J by 1 base, with 12 bases left in between. Germline CDR1 reads MNHEY; CDR2 reads SVGAGI. CDR3 sequence (DNA): TGTGCCAGCAGAACTAGACAGGAGAACACTGAAGCTTTCTTT. Protein product: CASRTRQENTEAFF.

V usage is TRBV6-1 and J usage is TRBJ2-1; TRBD1 might be the D (5 bases). Germline V gene data show CDR1 as MNHNS and CDR2 as SASEGT. The CDR3 contains 18 residues. V was cut by 3 bases and J by 0 bases, with 18 bases left in between. The CDR3 spells CASSDEKPTDTSYNEQFF. As DNA, the CDR3 is TGTGCCAGCAGTGACGAGAAACCGACAGATACCTCCTACAATGAGCAGTTCTTC.

This sequence joins TRBV6-6 and TRBJ2-5; 8 bases line up with TRBD1. The assigned J gene may be wrong: the sequence end matches TRBJ2-7 better. CDR3 size: 16 residues. The germline CDR1 and CDR2 sequences are MNHNY and SVGAGI (reference sequence). This chain's CDR3 is CASSSHRTGLTYEQYF. CDR3 in DNA: TGTGCCAGCAGTTCCCACCGGACAGGGTTGACCTACGAGCAGTACTTC.

The CDR3 DNA follows: TGTGCCAGCAGCTTCGGGGTCGGAAACACCATATATTTT. Translation: CASSFGVGNTIYF. The V call is TRBV5-6, the J call TRBJ1-3; D is unclear. V was clipped by 2 bases and J by 4 bases, with 7 bases between them. The length of the CDR3 is 13 residues. Per germline, CDR1 SGHDT and CDR2 YYEEEE.

The chain employs TRBV9 and TRBJ2-1, with 7 bases that match TRBD2. Germline assignment: CDR1 SGDLS and CDR2 YYNGEE. The trim removed 2 bases at V and 6 bases at J, leaving 5 bases unmatched. This CDR3 comprises 14 residues. The CDR3 reads CASSVGGSSNEQFF. CDR3 nucleotide sequence: TGTGCCAGCAGCGTCGGCGGGAGCAGCAATGAGCAGTTCTTC. The variable domain in full, with the rest retrieved from reference TRBV9 and TRBJ2-1, is DSGVTQTPKHLITATGQRVTLRCSPRSGDLSVYWYQQSLDQGLQFLIQYYNGEERAKGNILERFSAQQFPDLHSELNLSSLELGDSALYFCASSVGGSSNEQFFGPGTRLTVL.

The J gene is TRBJ2-4, the V gene TRBV25-1; D is perhaps TRBD1 (5 bases). V lost 8 bases, J lost 12 bases, and 14 bases lay in between. Germline loops: CDR1 MGHDK, CDR2 SYGVNS. The CDR3 has 11 residues. The CDR3 loop is CASFDSRSQYF. The CDR3, as DNA: TGTGCCAGCTTCGACAGTCGCAGTCAGTACTTC.

This chain connects TRBV6-1 to TRBJ1-6, with D unresolved. CDR3 length: 15 amino acids. The V gene's germline CDR1 is MNHNS and CDR2 SASEGT. V shed 3 bases and J shed 6 bases, with 12 bases lying between them. In DNA, the CDR3 is TGTGCCAGCAGTGATGCGAGGAGAATTAATTCACCCCTCCACTTT. Translating gives CASSDARRINSPLHF.

This chain joins TRBV7-9 and TRBJ1-1, with D unclear. CDR3 length equals 13 residues. Germline V lookup: CDR1 SEHNR, CDR2 FQNEAQ (reference sequence). The V gene lost 1 base and the J gene lost 4 bases, with 7 bases spanning the gap. CDR3 in amino acids: CASSLDSGTEAFF. In nucleotides, the CDR3 is TGTGCCAGCAGCTTAGATTCGGGCACTGAAGCTTTCTTT.

The genes are TRBV7-9 and TRBJ2-1; 9 bases are a match to TRBD1. This CDR3 has 14 amino acids. Germline CDR1 SEHNR, CDR2 FQNEAQ (reference sequence). J was trimmed by 9 bases and V by 4 bases; bases with no gene match: 7. The CDR3 bases are TGTGCCAGCAGCTCCCCGGGACAGGGAAGTGAGCAGTTCTTC. The encoded protein is CASSSPGQGSEQFF.

This clone has only one observation. This chain connects TRBV2 to TRBJ1-1; D call uncertain. Trimming shortened V by 2 bases and J by 5 bases, and 6 bases separated the two germline ends. The germline V gene has CDR1 SNHLY and CDR2 FYNNEI. This CDR3 is built from 12 residues. The CDR3 DNA reads as TGTGCCAGCAGTGAACCGGAGACTGAAGCTTTCTTT. Its protein product is CASSEPETEAFF.